Below, 7 T cell receptor beta chains from the same sample are listed, as sequenced in a study of blood T cell repertoires in COVID-19. Produced via immunoSEQ multiplex PCR; TCRdb's table is partial and in-frame only. The profile shows more than 200,000 clones, 80% to 90% of them singletons. The sequencing sample was made of peripheral blood. All receptors come from a man aged 80 or over with acute or convalescent COVID-19.

The gene calls are TRBV19 and TRBJ2-5, with TRBD1 matching 7 bases. Per the germline V gene, CDR1 is LNHDA and CDR2 is SQIVND (reference sequence). V was clipped by 2 bases and J by 2 bases; unmatched bases: 5. There are 15 residues in the CDR3. The CDR3 region is CASSIKRTGQETQYF. In nucleotides, the CDR3 is TGTGCCAGTAGTATAAAGAGGACAGGACAAGAGACCCAGTACTTC.

The rearrangement joins TRBV7-2 to TRBJ2-5, with TRBD1 identical over 8 bases. The V gene end was trimmed by 3 bases and the J gene end by 6 bases; junction bases not matched to a gene: 6. The length of the CDR3 is 14 residues. CDR1 and CDR2 (germline): SGHTA, FQGNSA. The CDR3 here is CASSLGQAPKTQYF. DNA for the CDR3: TGTGCCAGCAGCTTGGGACAGGCCCCCAAGACCCAGTACTTC.

The chain carries TRBV21-1 and TRBJ1-1. TRBV21-1 has pseudogene status. The CDR3 spans 13 residues. In nucleotides, the CDR3 is TGTGCCAGCAGCAAATCGGGGGGAACTGAAGCTTTCTTT. Translating it yields CASSKSGGTEAFF.

The chain couples TRBV11-2 to TRBJ2-2, with 9 bases that match TRBD2. The trim removed 7 bases at V and 4 bases at J, leaving 4 bases unmatched. CDR1 and CDR2 from the germline V gene are SGHAT and FQNNGV. The CDR3 has 14 residues. The CDR3: CASTPAGGTGELFF. The CDR3 nucleotides read TGTGCCAGCACCCCAGCGGGGGGCACCGGGGAGCTGTTTTTT.

This clone was observed a few times. The chain uses TRBV6-6 and TRBJ1-6; 10 bases are shared with TRBD1. Germline V gene sequence: CDR1 MNHNY, CDR2 SVGAGI (reference sequence). V was clipped by 4 bases and J by 6 bases; unmatched bases: 3. The CDR3 contains 15 residues. The CDR3 reads CASSSDRGPNSPLHF. The DNA of the CDR3 is TGTGCCAGCAGTTCCGACAGGGGGCCTAATTCACCCCTCCACTTT.

This clone was seen only once. The genes are TRBV7-3 and TRBJ2-2; a weak D match, TRBD1 (6 bases). CDR3 length: 15 residues. V was shortened by 3 bases and J by 5 bases, with 13 bases between the two germline ends. Germline assignment: CDR1 SGHTA and CDR2 FQGTGA. CDR3 bases: TGTGCCAGCAGCTTGGGGGACATTAGAACCGGGGAGCTGTTTTTT. Amino acids: CASSLGDIRTGELFF.

V and J are TRBV7-9 and TRBJ1-2; 9 bases align to TRBD1. Germline CDR1 SEHNR, CDR2 FQNEAQ (reference sequence). V lost 5 bases and J lost 13; bases outside the gene matches: 14. This CDR3 contains 14 residues. CDR3 region: CASSPHLDRGTLTF. CDR3 nucleotides: TGTGCCAGCAGCCCCCACCTGGACAGGGGCACCCTCACCTTC. Using reference TRBV7-9 and TRBJ1-2 for the parts outside the CDR3, the full variable domain is DTGVSQNPRHKITKRGQNVTFRCDPISEHNRLYWYRQTLGQGPEFLTYFQNEAQLEKSRLLSDRFSAERPKGSFSTLEIQRTEQGDSAMYLCASSPHLDRGTLTFGSGTRLTVV.